Given below is one T cell receptor (beta chain) in context. V was trimmed by 5 bases and J by 8 bases, leaving 33 bases between them. The CDR3 contains 20 residues. Germline values: CDR1 MDHEN, CDR2 SYDVKM. The data were taken from a study of shared clonotypes between healthy human individuals. With CCR7-negative CD45RA+ TemRA cells, CD45RO+ cells were combined in CD8 memory. Profiled with immunoSEQ multiplex PCR; TCRdb holds only in-frame clones, not every one. The sample yields a few hundred thousand clones, 90% to 98% seen once. What was sequenced was memory CD8+ T cells sorted from blood. The sample's subset: CD45RO+ cells pooled with CCR7-negative TemRA cells. The chain links TRBV28 to TRBJ1-4, with D maybe TRBD1 (5 bases). The sequence was obtained from a man aged 25 to 40 in good health. DNA of the CDR3: TGTGCCAGCAGTATCGCCCGGGACGGGACTAAAGCACGAAACAACGAAAAACTGTTTTTT. Translated, it gives CASSIARDGTKARNNEKLFF.